Listed here are 22 T cell receptor beta chains from one sample, sequenced in a study of shared clonotypes between healthy human individuals. The protocol was immunoSEQ multiplex PCR, while the TCRdb copy is restricted to in-frame clones and leaves out a portion. The data contain hundreds of thousands of clones, 90% to 96% of them seen just once; the ten biggest clones take up under 0.06%. Sequencing was done on a sample of naive CD4+ T cells sorted from blood. Subset in this sample: CD45RA+ positively selected. The receptors shown here come from a woman in her thirties in good health.

The chain couples TRBV6-1 to TRBJ2-2; the match to TRBD1 covers 9 bases. The CDR3 loop spans 15 amino acids. Germline values: CDR1 MNHNS, CDR2 SASEGT. Trimming cost V 7 bases and J 4 bases; bases outside gene matches: 7. The CDR3 DNA reads TGTGCCAGCAATACAGGGGGCGTCGGCACCGGGGAGCTGTTTTTT. Amino acid sequence: CASNTGGVGTGELFF.

The chain couples TRBV6-1 to TRBJ1-1; D is perhaps TRBD1 (6 bases). V was trimmed by 6 bases and J by 0 bases, leaving 14 bases between them. This CDR3 is 15 amino acids long. Germline V gives CDR1 MNHNS, CDR2 SASEGT. CDR3 loop: CASRGATTMNTEAFF. CDR3 sequence (DNA): TGTGCCAGCAGGGGGGCGACTACCATGAACACTGAAGCTTTCTTT.

The chain couples TRBV5-1 to TRBJ1-2; possible D gene TRBD1, 6 bases. The CDR3 sequence is 14 residues long. The V and J ends lost 3 bases and 7 bases respectively, with 16 bases between them. Per the germline V gene, CDR1 is SGHRS and CDR2 is YFSETQ. This CDR3 is CASSSTGTFGGYTF. The DNA of the CDR3 is TGCGCCAGCAGCTCCACAGGGACGTTCGGTGGCTACACCTTC.

The chain carries TRBV30 and TRBJ2-1, with D tentatively TRBD2 (6 bases). The CDR3 runs to 17 residues. Trimming removed 3 bases from V and 3 bases from J, with 21 bases in between. Germline V lookup: CDR1 GTSNPN, CDR2 SVGIG (reference sequence). CDR3 sequence (DNA): TGTGCCTGGAGGGGTGCGGGGTCCCATGGGGTCTACAATGAGCAGTTCTTC. Protein product: CAWRGAGSHGVYNEQFF.

This chain links TRBV7-9 with TRBJ2-7, with 7 bases identical to TRBD1. The V segment lost 3 bases and the J segment 3 bases; nucleotides outside the gene matches: 17. From germline, CDR1 is SEHNR and CDR2 FQNEAQ (reference sequence). The CDR3 extends over 18 amino acids. The DNA of the CDR3 is TGTGCCAGCAGCTTCCCCGGGACAGACCCGACAGGAGACTACGAGCAGTACTTC. Encoded protein: CASSFPGTDPTGDYEQYF.

The V and J genes are TRBV28 and TRBJ1-5; 9 bases are shared with TRBD1. The CDR3 runs 16 residues. Germline V gene data show CDR1 as MDHEN and CDR2 as SYDVKM. V trimming: 6 bases; J trimming: 0 bases; junction bases outside the gene matches: 6. This CDR3 is CASRGTGPYSNQPQHF. The DNA of the CDR3 is TGTGCCAGCAGGGGGACAGGGCCATATAGCAATCAGCCCCAGCATTTT.

The CDR3 DNA reads TGTGCCAGCAGCTCTCCAACGGAGAACACTGAAGCTTTCTTT. Its translation is CASSSPTENTEAFF. The rearrangement links TRBV7-9 to TRBJ1-1; D not resolved. The CDR3 is made up of 14 amino acids. Trimming removed 4 bases at V and 1 base at J, with 10 bases between. CDR1 is SEHNR, CDR2 FQNEAQ, per germline (reference sequence).

The chain joins TRBV5-1 to TRBJ2-5, with 8 bases that match TRBD1. From germline, CDR1 is SGHRS and CDR2 YFSETQ. The CDR3 loop spans 16 amino acids. V lost 3 bases and J lost 3; bases outside the gene matches: 10. The CDR3 spells CASSSFGQGMEETQYF. CDR3 sequence (DNA): TGCGCCAGCAGCTCCTTTGGACAGGGAATGGAAGAGACCCAGTACTTC. The whole variable domain, filled in from reference TRBV5-1 and TRBJ2-5, reads KAGVTQTPRYLIKTRGQQVTLSCSPISGHRSVSWYQQTPGQGLQFLFEYFSETQRNKGNFPGRFSGRQFSNSRSEMNVSTLELGDSALYLCASSSFGQGMEETQYFGPGTRLLVL.

This clone is a singleton in its sample. The chain uses TRBV18 and TRBJ1-1; a possible D gene is TRBD1 (6 bases). The V end lost 1 base, the J end lost 3 bases, and 12 bases lay between the germline ends. Germline values: CDR1 KGHSH, CDR2 LQKENI. The CDR3 is 15 amino acids. CDR3 coding DNA: TGTGCCAGCTCACCACTGGGGGCTGTGGACACTGAAGCTTTCTTT. This translates into CASSPLGAVDTEAFF.

V gene TRBV2 combines with J gene TRBJ2-7; 7 nucleotides line up with TRBD1. The CDR3 is 14 residues long. Germline lookup yields CDR1 SNHLY and CDR2 FYNNEI. With V trimmed by 7 bases and J by 0 bases, 6 bases remained unmatched. The CDR3 here is CASMTGQSSYEQYF. CDR3 bases: TGTGCCAGCATGACGGGACAGAGCTCCTACGAGCAGTACTTC.

The chain combines TRBV2 with TRBJ1-6, with 10 bases matching TRBD1. Germline V gives CDR1 SNHLY, CDR2 FYNNEI. The CDR3 is 14 amino acids. The trim removed 6 bases at V and 9 bases at J, leaving 5 bases unmatched. The CDR3 reads CASRSGTGVSPLHF. In nucleotides, the CDR3 is TGTGCCAGCAGGAGCGGGACAGGGGTTTCACCCCTCCACTTT.

The rearrangement links TRBV6-1 to TRBJ2-2; D is possibly TRBD2 (5 bases). CDR1 is MNHNS, CDR2 SASEGT, per germline. The CDR3 is 15 residues long. V lost 6 bases to trimming and J lost 2 bases, with 13 bases between them. CDR3 amino acids: CASSLLVSNTGELFF. The CDR3 DNA is TGTGCCAGCAGCCTACTAGTTTCCAACACCGGGGAGCTGTTTTTT.

This chain connects TRBV7-3 to TRBJ2-3; no clear D. V was trimmed by 2 bases and J by 2 bases, leaving 8 bases between them. Per the germline V gene, CDR1 is SGHTA and CDR2 is FQGTGA. The length of the CDR3 is 14 residues. CDR3 loop: CASSLDRITDTQYF. The CDR3 nucleotides are TGTGCCAGCAGCTTAGATCGAATCACAGATACGCAGTATTTT.

In this sample, this clone turned up once. This rearrangement joins TRBV19 to TRBJ2-5, with D uncertain. V was cut by 4 bases and J by 3 bases, with 9 bases left in between. Germline CDR1 is LNHDA and CDR2 is SQIVND (reference sequence). The CDR3 is 13 residues long. The CDR3 sequence is CASSTVAEETQYF. The CDR3, as DNA: TGTGCCAGTAGTACCGTAGCAGAAGAGACCCAGTACTTC.

This rearrangement joins TRBV11-2 to TRBJ2-7; TRBD1 matches at 8 bases. The junction had 10 bases not matched to a gene; V was cut back by 2 bases and J by 1 base. The CDR3 has 17 amino acids. Germline CDR1 is SGHAT and CDR2 is FQNNGV. The CDR3 reads CASSLNRDRSSSYEQYF. The CDR3 DNA is TGTGCCAGCAGCTTAAACCGGGACAGGTCTTCTTCCTACGAGCAGTACTTC.

This chain joins TRBV2 and TRBJ2-3; 11 bases agree with TRBD2. Per the germline V gene, CDR1 is SNHLY and CDR2 is FYNNEI. The CDR3 spans 15 residues. V lost 5 bases to trimming and J lost 0 bases; unmatched junction nucleotides: 1. The CDR3 here is CASSRLAGSTDTQYF. The CDR3 region has the DNA TGTGCCAGCAGTCGACTAGCGGGGAGCACAGATACGCAGTATTTT.

The chain couples TRBV4-2 to TRBJ2-7; 9 positions agree with TRBD2. This CDR3 is built from 17 residues. V lost 5 bases, J lost 2 bases, and 13 bases stayed unmatched. Germline V gene data show CDR1 as LGHNA and CDR2 as YNFKEQ. The CDR3 coding sequence is TGTGCCAGCAGCTTGGCGGGGGGACTAGCCGTTCCCTACGAGCAGTACTTC. It translates to CASSLAGGLAVPYEQYF.

The CDR3 is CASSGTGDGYEQYF. CDR3 DNA sequence: TGTGCCAGCAGCGGGACAGGGGACGGGTACGAGCAGTACTTC. The chain is built from TRBV2 and TRBJ2-7; TRBD1 agrees at 10 bases. The CDR3 spans 14 residues. CDR1 is SNHLY and CDR2 is FYNNEI in the germline V gene. V lost 6 bases to trimming and J lost 4 bases; unmatched junction nucleotides: 6. Variable domain in full (rest from reference TRBV2 and TRBJ2-7): EPEVTQTPSHQVTQMGQEVILRCVPISNHLYFYWYRQILGQKVEFLVSFYNNEISEKSEIFDDQFSVERPDGSNFTLKIRSTKLEDSAMYFCASSGTGDGYEQYFGPGTRLTVT.

The chain employs TRBV13 and TRBJ2-1; TRBD2 agrees at 8 bases. This CDR3 contains 17 residues. Losses at the gene ends were 3 bases for V and 1 base for J; bases not matched to a gene: 8. Germline V lookup: CDR1 PRHDT, CDR2 FYEKMQ (reference sequence). The CDR3 nucleotides are TGTGCCAGCAGCTTGAAGCGGGAGTCTGTTTCCTACAATGAGCAGTTCTTC. Translation gives CASSLKRESVSYNEQFF. The full variable domain, with the rest looked up from reference TRBV13 and TRBJ2-1, is AAGVIQSPRHLIKEKRETATLKCYPIPRHDTVYWYQQGPGQDPQFLISFYEKMQSDKGSIPDRFSAQQFSDYHSELNMSSLELGDSALYFCASSLKRESVSYNEQFFGPGTRLTVL.

V usage is TRBV19 and J usage is TRBJ1-2, with D perhaps TRBD1 (5 bases). This CDR3 has 17 amino acids. Germline CDR1 and CDR2: LNHDA and SQIVND (reference sequence). Trimming removed 6 bases at V and 2 bases at J, with 22 bases between. As DNA, the CDR3 is TGTGCCAGTAGCGAACAGGTGGGGGACTTGATGAACTATGGCTACACCTTC. Translation: CASSEQVGDLMNYGYTF.

V gene TRBV19 combines with J gene TRBJ1-2; 7 positions match TRBD1. This CDR3 region has 13 residues. V lost 7 bases, J lost 8 bases, and 10 bases stayed unmatched. The germline V gene encodes CDR1 LNHDA and CDR2 SQIVND (reference sequence). For the CDR3, the DNA is TGTGCCAGTAAGCAACAGGGACAGCGGGGCTACACCTTC. Its translation: CASKQQGQRGYTF.

DNA for the CDR3: TGCGCCAGCAGCTTGGAAATCCGGGGCGAGCAGTACTTC. It translates to CASSLEIRGEQYF. This chain uses TRBV5-1 with TRBJ2-5, with D maybe TRBD2 (5 bases). Gene TRBJ2-7 matches the end of the DNA better, so the J call may be wrong. Germline values: CDR1 SGHRS, CDR2 YFSETQ. The CDR3 sequence is 13 residues long.